What follows are 12 T cell receptor beta chains derived from one specimen sequenced in a study of blood T cell repertoires in COVID-19. Clones were read by immunoSEQ multiplex PCR, and TCRdb kept only the in-frame ones, dropping some. The sample lists 120,000 or so clones, 60% to 80% occurring once. Sequencing was performed on peripheral blood. These receptors were obtained from a human donor in a cohort sampled during active COVID-19.

Note on this clone: Relative to the germline gene, one junction end is altered; a read error may explain this. The chain employs TRBV15 and TRBJ2-7, with D possibly matching TRBD2 (5 bases). Germline V lookup: CDR1 LNHNV, CDR2 YYDKDF (reference sequence). This CDR3 comprises 14 residues. CDR3 sequence reads: CATRRDGKSYEQYF. CDR3 coding DNA: TGTGCCACCAGGAGAGACGGGAAGTCCTACGAGCAGTACTTC.

The chain carries TRBV6-5 and TRBJ2-7; 9 bases are a match to TRBD2. Germline V gene sequence: CDR1 MNHEY, CDR2 SVGAGI. The V gene end was trimmed by 6 bases and the J gene end by 4 bases; junction bases not matched to a gene: 7. This CDR3 is 14 amino acids long. The CDR3 region is CASSLAGTLYEQYF. In DNA, the CDR3 is TGTGCCAGCAGCCTAGCGGGGACCCTATACGAGCAGTACTTC.

This clone was detected a few times. The chain combines TRBV6-5 with TRBJ2-7; 9 bases agree with TRBD1. The V and J ends lost 8 bases and 4 bases, in that order; junction bases with no gene match: 12. Germline V gene lookup returns CDR1 MNHEY and CDR2 SVGAGI. CDR3 length: 15 residues. The CDR3 protein is CASGLGTGNRYEQYF. In DNA form, the CDR3 reads TGTGCCAGCGGCCTCGGGACAGGGAATCGGTACGAGCAGTACTTC.

This rearrangement joins TRBV6-5 to TRBJ2-3; maybe TRBD2 (5 bases). Germline CDR1 reads MNHEY; CDR2 reads SVGAGI. The CDR3 has 16 residues. V dropped 0 bases and J dropped 6 bases, with 16 bases sitting between them. Written as DNA, the CDR3 is TGTGCCAGCAGTTACTCGCCTAGCTACAATGAGGATACGCAGTATTTT. It yields the protein CASSYSPSYNEDTQYF.

The rearrangement uses TRBV10-3 and TRBJ2-7, with 8 bases matching TRBD2. The CDR3 runs to 14 residues. The V and J ends lost 6 bases and 5 bases, in that order; junction bases with no gene match: 9. Germline V CDR1 and CDR2: ENHRY, SYGVKD. The CDR3 here is CAIRASGSLNEQYF. As DNA, the CDR3 is TGTGCCATCAGGGCAAGCGGGAGCCTGAACGAGCAGTACTTC.

This chain joins TRBV27 and TRBJ2-7, with 14 bases matching TRBD2. The CDR3 runs 14 residues. The V gene end was trimmed by 6 bases and the J gene end by 6 bases; junction bases not matched to a gene: 4. Germline V gene sequence: CDR1 MNHEY, CDR2 SMNVEV (reference sequence). CDR3 amino acids: CASSPGLAGVEQYF. The CDR3 DNA is TGTGCCAGCAGCCCGGGACTAGCGGGAGTCGAGCAGTACTTC.

This sequence joins TRBV4-1 and TRBJ2-7; possible D gene TRBD2, 5 bases. CDR3 length equals 15 residues. Trimming took 2 bases from V and 3 from J, leaving 14 bases between them. Looked up from germline, CDR1 is MGHRA and CDR2 is YSYEKL. CDR3 sequence (DNA): TGCGCCAGCAGCCAATATCCGGGAAGGGTCTACGAGCAGTACTTC. Encoded protein: CASSQYPGRVYEQYF.

The rearrangement uses TRBV5-1 and TRBJ1-2; maybe TRBD1 (5 bases). The CDR3 has 16 amino acids. CDR1 and CDR2 (germline): SGHRS, YFSETQ. Trimming pared 4 bases from V and 5 bases from J, leaving 21 bases between. CDR3 loop: CASSEGLGGDHYGYTF. CDR3 sequence (DNA): TGCGCCAGCAGCGAGGGCCTCGGAGGGGACCATTATGGCTACACCTTC.

The rearrangement links TRBV19 to TRBJ2-3; D is perhaps TRBD2 (5 bases). Germline CDR1 reads LNHDA; CDR2 reads SQIVND (reference sequence). Trimming removed 5 bases from V and 3 bases from J, with 12 bases in between. The CDR3 extends over 14 amino acids. The CDR3 nucleotides are TGTGCCAGTAGTCCATACCGCGGGACAGATACGCAGTATTTT. Translation: CASSPYRGTDTQYF.

The rearrangement uses TRBV6-5 and TRBJ2-7, with 13 bases that match TRBD2. The CDR3 sequence is 14 residues long. Germline V gene data show CDR1 as MNHEY and CDR2 as SVGAGI. J was trimmed by 4 bases and V by 6 bases; bases with no gene match: 3. CDR3 sequence reads: CASSRTSGSYEQYF. CDR3 nucleotides: TGTGCCAGCAGCCGGACTAGCGGGAGTTACGAGCAGTACTTC.

This clone was picked up one time. The chain uses TRBV30 and TRBJ2-7; D gene uncertain. The CDR3 runs to 12 residues. CDR1 is GTSNPN, CDR2 SVGIG, per germline (reference sequence). Trimming stripped 4 bases from V and 2 bases from J, with 9 bases between. This CDR3 reads CAWKSAAYEQYF. The DNA of the CDR3 is TGTGCCTGGAAGTCGGCGGCCTACGAGCAGTACTTC.

This clone showed up just a few times. The chain has TRBV19 and TRBJ1-2, with D possibly being TRBD1 (5 bases). Looked up from germline, CDR1 is LNHDA and CDR2 is SQIVND (reference sequence). This CDR3 region has 13 residues. V lost 3 bases, J lost 4 bases, and 9 bases lay in between. The CDR3 reads CASSMGGLYGYTF. Written as DNA, the CDR3 is TGTGCCAGTAGTATGGGGGGACTCTATGGCTACACCTTC.